Sequencing of this T cell receptor (beta chain) was carried out in a study of T cell repertoires in cytomegalovirus infection. Study details: Public TCR beta signatures indicated both CMV infection and matching HLA type.

In its sample, this clonotype was seen many times. Its target is not known. Study outcomes and limitations: Individuals carrying CMV plus the relevant HLA were identified by cumulative frequency of public TCR beta families. CMV-specific TCR beta clonotypes restricted by HLA-C dominated the ex vivo response.

Via MiXCR, TCRdb re-called the reads, giving one row per CDR3 protein. Among about 260,000 distinct CDR3 sequences listed, roughly 15% were seen once. The length of the CDR3 is 14 residues. Germline V lookup: CDR1 SGHAT, CDR2 FQNNGV. Trimming took off 5 bases at V and 5 bases at J, with 15 bases between the two ends. The V and J genes are TRBV11-2 and TRBJ2-5; no clear D gene. Material for sequencing was PBMCs. The origin of this receptor is a human donor in good health (CMV status not recorded). Some clones in this sample may be carry-over from other donors' samples. The CDR3 sequence is CASSLGQLTETQYF. The CDR3 DNA sequence: TGTGCCAGCAGCCTAGGGCAGCTTACTGAGACCCAGTACTTC.